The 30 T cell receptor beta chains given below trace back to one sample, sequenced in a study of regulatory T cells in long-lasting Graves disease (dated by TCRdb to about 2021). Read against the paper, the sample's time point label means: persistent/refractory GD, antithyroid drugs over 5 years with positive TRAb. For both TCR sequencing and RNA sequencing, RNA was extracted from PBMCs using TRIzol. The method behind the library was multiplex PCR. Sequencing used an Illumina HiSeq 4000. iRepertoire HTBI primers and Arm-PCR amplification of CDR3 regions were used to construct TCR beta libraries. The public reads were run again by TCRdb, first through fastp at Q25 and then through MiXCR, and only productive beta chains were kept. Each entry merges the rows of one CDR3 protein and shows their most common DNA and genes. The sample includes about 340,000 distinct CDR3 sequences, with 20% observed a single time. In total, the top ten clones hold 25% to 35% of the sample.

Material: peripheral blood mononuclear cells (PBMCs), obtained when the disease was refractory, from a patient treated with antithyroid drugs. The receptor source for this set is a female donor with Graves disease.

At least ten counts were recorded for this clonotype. Here the CDR3 reads CASSQAQGVLMNTEAFF. DNA of the CDR3: TGTGCCAGCAGCCAAGCACAGGGGGTACTCATGAACACTGAAGCTTTCTTT. V usage is TRBV3-1 and J usage is TRBJ1-1, with TRBD1 identical over 8 bases. The ends lost 1 base at V and 0 bases at J; junction bases unmatched: 7. Germline CDR1 is LGHDT and CDR2 is YNNKEL (reference sequence). The CDR3 has 17 residues.

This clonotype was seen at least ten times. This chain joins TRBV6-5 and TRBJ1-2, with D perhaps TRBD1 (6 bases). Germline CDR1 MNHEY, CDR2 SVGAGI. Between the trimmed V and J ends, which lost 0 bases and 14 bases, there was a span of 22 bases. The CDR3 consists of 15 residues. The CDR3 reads CASSYSTLGATSETF. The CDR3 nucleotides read TGTGCCAGCAGTTACTCCACCTTGGGGGCAACCTCTGAAACCTTC.

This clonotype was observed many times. The CDR3 region is CSAGQVANEKLFF. The CDR3 DNA is TGCAGCGCTGGACAGGTGGCTAATGAAAAACTGTTTTTT. This sequence joins TRBV29-1 and TRBJ1-4, with 7 bases aligning to TRBD1. CDR1 and CDR2 (germline): SQVTM, ANQGSEA. Trimming cost V 7 bases and J 3 bases; bases outside gene matches: 5. The CDR3 is made up of 13 amino acids.

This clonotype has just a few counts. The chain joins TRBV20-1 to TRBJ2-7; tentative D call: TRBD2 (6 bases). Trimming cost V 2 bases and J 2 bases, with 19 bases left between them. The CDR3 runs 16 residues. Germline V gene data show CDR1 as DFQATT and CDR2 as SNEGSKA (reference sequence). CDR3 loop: CSARSARASVPYEQYF. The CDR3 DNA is TGCAGTGCTAGATCGGCCCGGGCTAGCGTTCCCTACGAGCAGTACTTC.

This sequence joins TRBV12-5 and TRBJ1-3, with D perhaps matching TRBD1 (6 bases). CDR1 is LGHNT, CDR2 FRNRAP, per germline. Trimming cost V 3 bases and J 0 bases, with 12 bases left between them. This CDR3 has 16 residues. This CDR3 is CASGFLDSRSGNTIYF. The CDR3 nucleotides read TGTGCTAGTGGTTTTTTGGACAGCCGCTCTGGAAACACCATATATTTT.

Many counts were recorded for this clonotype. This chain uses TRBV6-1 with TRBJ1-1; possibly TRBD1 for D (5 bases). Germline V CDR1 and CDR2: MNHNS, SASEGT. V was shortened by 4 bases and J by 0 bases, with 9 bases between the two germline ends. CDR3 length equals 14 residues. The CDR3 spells CASSVAGMNTEAFF. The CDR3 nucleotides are TGTGCCAGCAGTGTCGCAGGGATGAACACTGAAGCTTTCTTT.

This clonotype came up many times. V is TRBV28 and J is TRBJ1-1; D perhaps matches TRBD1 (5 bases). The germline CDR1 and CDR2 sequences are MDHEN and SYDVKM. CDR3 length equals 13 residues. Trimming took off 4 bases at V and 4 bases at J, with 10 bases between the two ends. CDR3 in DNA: TGTGCCAGCAGTTCCGGGGGGGGCACTGAAGCTTTCTTT. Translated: CASSSGGGTEAFF.

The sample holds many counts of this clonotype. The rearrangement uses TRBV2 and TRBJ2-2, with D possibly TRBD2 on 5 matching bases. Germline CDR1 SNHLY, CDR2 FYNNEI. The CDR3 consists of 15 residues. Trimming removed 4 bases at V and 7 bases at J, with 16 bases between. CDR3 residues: CASSVPQRADGELFF. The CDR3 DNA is TGTGCCAGCAGTGTGCCCCAGAGGGCCGACGGGGAGCTGTTTTTT.

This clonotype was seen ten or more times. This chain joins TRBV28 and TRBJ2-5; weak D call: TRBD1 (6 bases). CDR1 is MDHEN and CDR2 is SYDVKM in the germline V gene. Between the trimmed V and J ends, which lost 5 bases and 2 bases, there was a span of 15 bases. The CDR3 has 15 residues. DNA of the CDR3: TGTGCCAGCAGTCCCCTCCGCGGACAGCAAGAGACCCAGTACTTC. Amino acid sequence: CASSPLRGQQETQYF.

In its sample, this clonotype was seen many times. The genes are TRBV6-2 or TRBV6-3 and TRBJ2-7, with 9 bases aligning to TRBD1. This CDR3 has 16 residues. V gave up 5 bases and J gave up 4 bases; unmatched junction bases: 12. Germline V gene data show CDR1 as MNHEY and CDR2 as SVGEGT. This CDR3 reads CASSEVGGTGNYEQYF. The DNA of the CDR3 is TGTGCCAGCAGTGAAGTGGGGGGGACAGGGAATTACGAGCAGTACTTC.

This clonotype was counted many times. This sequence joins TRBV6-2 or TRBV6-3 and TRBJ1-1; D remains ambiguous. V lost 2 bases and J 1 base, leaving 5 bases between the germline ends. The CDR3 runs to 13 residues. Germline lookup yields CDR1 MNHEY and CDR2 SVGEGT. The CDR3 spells CASSYVKNTEAFF. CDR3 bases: TGTGCCAGCAGTTACGTCAAGAACACTGAAGCTTTCTTT.

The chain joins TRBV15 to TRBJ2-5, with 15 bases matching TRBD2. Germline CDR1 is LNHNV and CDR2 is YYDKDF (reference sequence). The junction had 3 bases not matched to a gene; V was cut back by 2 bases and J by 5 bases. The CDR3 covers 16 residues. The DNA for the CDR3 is TGTGCCACCAGCAGATATGGGACTAGCGGGGGGGAGACCCAGTACTTC. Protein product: CATSRYGTSGGETQYF.

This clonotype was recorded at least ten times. The DNA for the CDR3 is TGTGCCAGCTCACCATCGACAGGGGACGGAAACACCATATATTTT. Translated: CASSPSTGDGNTIYF. The rearrangement uses TRBV18 and TRBJ1-3, with 8 bases aligning to TRBD1. Unmatched junction bases numbered 4, after V lost 2 bases and J lost 4 bases. In germline, CDR1 is KGHSH, CDR2 LQKENI. The length of the CDR3 is 15 residues. Full variable domain (missing parts from reference TRBV18 and TRBJ1-3): NAGVMQNPRHLVRRRGQEARLRCSPMKGHSHVYWYRQLPEEGLKFMVYLQKENIIDESGMPKERFSAEFPKEGPSILRIQQVVRGDSAAYFCASSPSTGDGNTIYFGEGSWLTVV.

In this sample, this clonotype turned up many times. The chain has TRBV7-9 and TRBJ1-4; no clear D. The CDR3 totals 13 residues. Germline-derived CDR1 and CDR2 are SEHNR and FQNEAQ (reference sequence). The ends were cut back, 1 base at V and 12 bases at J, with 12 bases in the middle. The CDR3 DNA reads TGTGCCAGCAGCTTAGATCAGTGGCCCCAACTGTTTTTT. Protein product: CASSLDQWPQLFF.

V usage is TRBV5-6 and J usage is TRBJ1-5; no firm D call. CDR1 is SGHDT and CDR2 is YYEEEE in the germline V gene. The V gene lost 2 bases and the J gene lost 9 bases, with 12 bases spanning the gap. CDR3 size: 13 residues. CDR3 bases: TGTGCCAGCAGCTTTGGGCGGTCCGGGCCCCAGCATTTT. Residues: CASSFGRSGPQHF.

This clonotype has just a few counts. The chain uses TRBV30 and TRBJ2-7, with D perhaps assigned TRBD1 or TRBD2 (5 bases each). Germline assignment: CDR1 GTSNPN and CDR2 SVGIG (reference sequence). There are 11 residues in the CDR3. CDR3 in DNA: TGTGCTTTTAAAAAGGGACGCGAGCAGTACTTC. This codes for CAFKKGREQYF. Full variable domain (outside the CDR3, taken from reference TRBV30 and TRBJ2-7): SQTIHQWPATLVQPVGSPLSLECTVEGTSNPNLYWYRQAAGRGLQLLFYSVGIGQISSEVPQNLSASRPQDRQFILSSKKLLLSDSGFYLCAFKKGREQYFGPGTRLTVT.

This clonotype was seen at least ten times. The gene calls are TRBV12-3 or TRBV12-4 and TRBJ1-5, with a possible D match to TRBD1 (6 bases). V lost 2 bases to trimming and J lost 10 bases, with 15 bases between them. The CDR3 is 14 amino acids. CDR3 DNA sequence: TGTGCCAGCAGTTTAACAGGGCTAGGGAGACCCCAGCATTTT. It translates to CASSLTGLGRPQHF.

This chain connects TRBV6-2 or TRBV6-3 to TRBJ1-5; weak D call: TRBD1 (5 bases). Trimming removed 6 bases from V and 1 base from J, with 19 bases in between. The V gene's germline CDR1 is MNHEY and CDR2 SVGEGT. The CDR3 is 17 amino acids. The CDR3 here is CASRRGRGLVSNQPQHF. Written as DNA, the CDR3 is TGTGCCAGCAGACGCGGGAGGGGCCTCGTAAGCAATCAGCCCCAGCATTTT.

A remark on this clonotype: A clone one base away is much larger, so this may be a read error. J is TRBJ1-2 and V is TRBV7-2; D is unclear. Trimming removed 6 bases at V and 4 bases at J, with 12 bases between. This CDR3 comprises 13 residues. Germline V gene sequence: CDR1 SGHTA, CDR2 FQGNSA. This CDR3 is CASRITAGYGYTF. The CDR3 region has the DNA TGTGCCAGCAGGATTACAGCGGGCTATGGCTACACCTTC.

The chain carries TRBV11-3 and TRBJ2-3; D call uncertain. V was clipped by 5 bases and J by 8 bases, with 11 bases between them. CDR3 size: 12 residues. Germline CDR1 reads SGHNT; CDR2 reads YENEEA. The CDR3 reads CASSRTKPTQYF. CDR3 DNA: TGTGCCAGCAGCCGCACTAAACCTACGCAGTATTTT. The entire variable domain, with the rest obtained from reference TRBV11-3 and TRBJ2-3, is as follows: EAGVVQSPRYKIIEKKQPVAFWCNPISGHNTLYWYLQNLGQGPELLIRYENEEAVDDSQLPKDRFSAERLKGVDSTLKIQPAELGDSAVYLCASSRTKPTQYFGPGTRLTVL.

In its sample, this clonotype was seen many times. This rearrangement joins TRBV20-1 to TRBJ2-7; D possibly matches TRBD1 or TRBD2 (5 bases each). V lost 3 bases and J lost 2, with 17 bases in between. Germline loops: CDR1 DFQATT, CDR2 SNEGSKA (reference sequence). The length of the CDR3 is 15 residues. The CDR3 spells CSASSGTPGTYEQYF. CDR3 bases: TGCAGTGCTAGTTCCGGGACCCCAGGTACCTACGAGCAGTACTTC.

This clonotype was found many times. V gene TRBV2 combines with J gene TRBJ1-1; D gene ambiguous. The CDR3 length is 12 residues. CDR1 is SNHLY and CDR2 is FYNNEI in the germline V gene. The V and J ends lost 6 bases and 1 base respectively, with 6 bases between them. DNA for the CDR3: TGTGCCAGCAGGAAGCGGAACACTGAAGCTTTCTTT. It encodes CASRKRNTEAFF. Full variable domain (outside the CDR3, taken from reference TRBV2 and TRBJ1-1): EPEVTQTPSHQVTQMGQEVILRCVPISNHLYFYWYRQILGQKVEFLVSFYNNEISEKSEIFDDQFSVERPDGSNFTLKIRSTKLEDSAMYFCASRKRNTEAFFGQGTRLTVV.

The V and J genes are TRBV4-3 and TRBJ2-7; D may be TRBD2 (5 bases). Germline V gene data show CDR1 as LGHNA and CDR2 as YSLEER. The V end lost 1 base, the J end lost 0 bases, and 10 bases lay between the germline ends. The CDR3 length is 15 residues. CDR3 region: CASSQGLAFSYEQYF. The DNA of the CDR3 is TGCGCCAGCAGCCAAGGGCTAGCTTTCTCCTACGAGCAGTACTTC.

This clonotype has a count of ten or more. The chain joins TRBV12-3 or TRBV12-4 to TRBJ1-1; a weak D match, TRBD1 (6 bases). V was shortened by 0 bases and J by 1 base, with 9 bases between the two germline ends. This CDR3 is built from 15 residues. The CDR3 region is CASSLAGQGNTEAFF. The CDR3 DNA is TGTGCCAGCAGTTTAGCGGGACAAGGGAACACTGAAGCTTTCTTT.

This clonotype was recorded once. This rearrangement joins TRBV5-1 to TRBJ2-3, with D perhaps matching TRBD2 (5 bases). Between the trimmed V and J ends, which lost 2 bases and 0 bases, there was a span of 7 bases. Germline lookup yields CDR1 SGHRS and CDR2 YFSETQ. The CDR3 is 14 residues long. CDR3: CASSFTRSTDTQYF. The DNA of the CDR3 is TGCGCCAGCAGCTTCACTAGGAGCACAGATACGCAGTATTTT.

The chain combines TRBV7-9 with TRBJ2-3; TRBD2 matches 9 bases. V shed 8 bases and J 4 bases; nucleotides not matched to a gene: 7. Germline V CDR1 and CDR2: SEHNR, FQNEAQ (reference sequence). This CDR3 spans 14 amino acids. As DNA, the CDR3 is TGTGCCAGCGGCATAGCGGGAGTCGCAGATACGCAGTATTTT. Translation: CASGIAGVADTQYF.

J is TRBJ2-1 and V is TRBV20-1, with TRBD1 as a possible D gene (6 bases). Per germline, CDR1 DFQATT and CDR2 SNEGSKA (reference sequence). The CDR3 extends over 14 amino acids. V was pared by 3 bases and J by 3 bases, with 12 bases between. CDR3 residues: CSASLQGDYNEQFF. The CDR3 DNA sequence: TGCAGTGCTAGCCTACAGGGTGACTACAATGAGCAGTTCTTC.

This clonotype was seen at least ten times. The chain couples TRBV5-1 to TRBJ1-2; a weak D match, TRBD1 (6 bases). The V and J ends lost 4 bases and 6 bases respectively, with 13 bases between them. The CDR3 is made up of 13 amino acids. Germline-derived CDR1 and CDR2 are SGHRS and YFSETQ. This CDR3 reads CASSVQSGDGYTF. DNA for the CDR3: TGCGCCAGCAGCGTACAATCAGGGGATGGCTACACCTTC.

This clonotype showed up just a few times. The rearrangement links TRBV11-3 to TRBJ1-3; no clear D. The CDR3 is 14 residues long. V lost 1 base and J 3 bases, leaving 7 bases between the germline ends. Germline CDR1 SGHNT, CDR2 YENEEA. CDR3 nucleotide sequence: TGTGCCAGCAGCTTAGCAGGTTTTGGAAACACCATATATTTT. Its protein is CASSLAGFGNTIYF.

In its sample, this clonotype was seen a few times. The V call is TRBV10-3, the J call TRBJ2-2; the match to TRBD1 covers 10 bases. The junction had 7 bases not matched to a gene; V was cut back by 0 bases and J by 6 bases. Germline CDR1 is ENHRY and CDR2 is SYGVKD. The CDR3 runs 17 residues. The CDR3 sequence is CAISESPAGTGAGELFF. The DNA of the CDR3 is TGTGCCATCAGTGAGTCGCCCGCTGGGACAGGGGCCGGGGAGCTGTTTTTT.